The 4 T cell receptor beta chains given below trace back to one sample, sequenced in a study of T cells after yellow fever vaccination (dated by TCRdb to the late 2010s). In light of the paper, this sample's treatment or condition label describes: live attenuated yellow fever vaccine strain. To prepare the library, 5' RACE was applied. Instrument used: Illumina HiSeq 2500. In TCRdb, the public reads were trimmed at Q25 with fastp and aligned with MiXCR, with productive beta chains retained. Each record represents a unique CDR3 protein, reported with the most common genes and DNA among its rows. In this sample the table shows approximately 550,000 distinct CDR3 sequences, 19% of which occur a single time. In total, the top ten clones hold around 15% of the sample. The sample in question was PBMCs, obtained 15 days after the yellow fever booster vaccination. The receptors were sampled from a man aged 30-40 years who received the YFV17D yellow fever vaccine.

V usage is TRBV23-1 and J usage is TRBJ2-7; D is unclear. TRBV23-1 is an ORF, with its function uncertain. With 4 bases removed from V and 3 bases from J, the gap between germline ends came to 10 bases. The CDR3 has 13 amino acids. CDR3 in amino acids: CASSPNYSYEQYF. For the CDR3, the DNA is TGCGCCAGCAGTCCCAACTACAGCTACGAGCAGTACTTC.

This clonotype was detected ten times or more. CDR3 bases: TGTGCCAGCAGTCTGGACAGGGTCTATGGCTACACCTTC. Translating gives CASSLDRVYGYTF. V and J are TRBV25-1 and TRBJ1-2, with 8 bases fitting TRBD1. This CDR3 spans 13 amino acids. Germline CDR1 reads MGHDK; CDR2 reads SYGVNS. V shed 5 bases and J 4 bases; nucleotides not matched to a gene: 3.

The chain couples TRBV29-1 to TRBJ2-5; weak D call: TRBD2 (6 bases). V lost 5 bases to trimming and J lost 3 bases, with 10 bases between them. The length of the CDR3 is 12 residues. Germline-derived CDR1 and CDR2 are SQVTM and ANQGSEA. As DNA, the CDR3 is TGCAGCGTTTTTTTAGCGGAAGAGACCCAGTACTTC. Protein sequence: CSVFLAEETQYF.

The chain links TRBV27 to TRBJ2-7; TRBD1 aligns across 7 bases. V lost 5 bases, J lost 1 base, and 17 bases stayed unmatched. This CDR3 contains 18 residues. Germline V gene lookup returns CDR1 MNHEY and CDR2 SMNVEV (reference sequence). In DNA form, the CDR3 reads TGTGCCAGCAGTCCACTCTTCCAGCGACAGGGTCAGTCCTACGAGCAGTACTTC. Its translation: CASSPLFQRQGQSYEQYF.